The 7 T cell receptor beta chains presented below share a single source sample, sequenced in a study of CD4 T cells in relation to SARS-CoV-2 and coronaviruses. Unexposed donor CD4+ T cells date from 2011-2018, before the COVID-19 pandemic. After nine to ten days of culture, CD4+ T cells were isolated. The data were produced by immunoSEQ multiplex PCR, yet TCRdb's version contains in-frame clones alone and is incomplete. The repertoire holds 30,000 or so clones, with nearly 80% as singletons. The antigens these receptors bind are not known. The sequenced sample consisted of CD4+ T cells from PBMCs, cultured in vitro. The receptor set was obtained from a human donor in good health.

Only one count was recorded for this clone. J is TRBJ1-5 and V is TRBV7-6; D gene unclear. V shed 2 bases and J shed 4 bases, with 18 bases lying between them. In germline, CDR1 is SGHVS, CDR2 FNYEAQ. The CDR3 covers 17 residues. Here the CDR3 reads CASSLSPIREQNQPQHF. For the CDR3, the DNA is TGTGCCAGCAGCTTATCTCCAATCCGGGAACAAAATCAGCCCCAGCATTTT.

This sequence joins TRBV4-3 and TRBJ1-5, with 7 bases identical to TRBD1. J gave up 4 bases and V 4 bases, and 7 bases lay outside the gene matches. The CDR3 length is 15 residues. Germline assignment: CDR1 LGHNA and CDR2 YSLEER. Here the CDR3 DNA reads TGCGCCAGCAGCCCCACAGGGGTGGGTAATCAGCCCCAGCATTTT. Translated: CASSPTGVGNQPQHF.

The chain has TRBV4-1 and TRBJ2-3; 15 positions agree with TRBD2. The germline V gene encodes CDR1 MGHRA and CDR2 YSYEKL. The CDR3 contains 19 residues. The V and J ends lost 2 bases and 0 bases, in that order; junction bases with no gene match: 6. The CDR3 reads CASSQRVGTSGRSTDTQYF. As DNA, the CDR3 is TGCGCCAGCAGCCAACGGGTCGGGACTAGCGGGAGGAGCACAGATACGCAGTATTTT.

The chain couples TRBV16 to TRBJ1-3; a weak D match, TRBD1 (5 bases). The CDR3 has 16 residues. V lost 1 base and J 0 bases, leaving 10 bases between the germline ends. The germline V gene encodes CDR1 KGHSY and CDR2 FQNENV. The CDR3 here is CASSQFQGLSGNTIYF. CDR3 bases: TGTGCCAGCAGCCAATTCCAGGGCCTCTCTGGAAACACCATATATTTT. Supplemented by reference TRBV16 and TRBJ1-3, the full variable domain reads GEEVAQTPKHLVRGEGQKAKLYCAPIKGHSYVFWYQQVLKNEFKFLISFQNENVFDETGMPKERFSAKCLPNSPCSLEIQATKLEDSAVYFCASSQFQGLSGNTIYFGEGSWLTVV.

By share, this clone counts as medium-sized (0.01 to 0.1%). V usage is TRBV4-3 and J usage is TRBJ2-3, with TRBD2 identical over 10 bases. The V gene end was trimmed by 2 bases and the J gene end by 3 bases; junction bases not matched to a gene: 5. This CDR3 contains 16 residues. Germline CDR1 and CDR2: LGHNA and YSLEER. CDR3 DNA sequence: TGCGCCAGCAGCCAATTGGCGACTAGCGGGACAGATACGCAGTATTTT. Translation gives CASSQLATSGTDTQYF.

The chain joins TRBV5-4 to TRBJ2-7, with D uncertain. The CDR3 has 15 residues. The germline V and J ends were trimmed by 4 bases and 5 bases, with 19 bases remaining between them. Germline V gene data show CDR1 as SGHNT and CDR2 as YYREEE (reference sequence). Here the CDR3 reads CASSHDPSLSDEQYF. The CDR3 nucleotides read TGTGCCAGCAGCCATGATCCTTCTCTCAGCGACGAGCAGTACTTC.

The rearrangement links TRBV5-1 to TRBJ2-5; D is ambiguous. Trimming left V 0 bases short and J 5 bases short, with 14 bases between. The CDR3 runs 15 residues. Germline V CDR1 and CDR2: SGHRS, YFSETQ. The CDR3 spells CASSLDGPRRETQYF. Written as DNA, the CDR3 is TGCGCCAGCAGCTTGGACGGTCCCCGACGGGAGACCCAGTACTTC. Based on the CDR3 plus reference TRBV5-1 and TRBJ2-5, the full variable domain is KAGVTQTPRYLIKTRGQQVTLSCSPISGHRSVSWYQQTPGQGLQFLFEYFSETQRNKGNFPGRFSGRQFSNSRSEMNVSTLELGDSALYLCASSLDGPRRETQYFGPGTRLLVL.